The rows below give T cell receptor beta chains drawn from one sample of a study of blood T cell repertoires in COVID-19. Measured with immunoSEQ multiplex PCR; TCRdb has only the in-frame clones, and not every one. In the table there are almost 400,000 clones, around nine tenths of which are singletons. Sequencing was performed on PBMCs or T cells enriched from blood (not recorded which). These receptors came from a woman in her twenties or thirties with acute COVID-19. Each CDR3 is given with its conserved first and last residue. A D gene is named only where the DNA matches it firmly. A row's size may be missing; if present it is once, few, many or a size class.

J	V	D	size	CDR3	DNA
TRBJ1-1	TRBV9	NA	few	CASSQTGRTEAFF	TGTGCCAGCAGTCAGACAGGTCGCACTGAAGCTTTCTTT
TRBJ1-1	TRBV4-1	NA	once	CASSQDLGGSTEAFF	TGCGCCAGCAGCCAAGATCTCGGGGGTTCAACTGAAGCTTTCTTT
TRBJ2-7	TRBV29-1	NA	NA	CSVADSSYEQYF	TGCAGCGTTGCGGACAGCTCCTACGAGCAGTACTTC
TRBJ1-4	TRBV5-1	NA	NA	CASSLDPRGDEKLFF	TGCGCCAGCAGCTTGGACCCCAGGGGAGATGAAAAACTGTTTTTT
TRBJ2-5	TRBV7-3	TRBD1	NA	CASSPQTGSQETQYF	TGTGCCAGCAGCCCTCAGACAGGGTCCCAAGAGACCCAGTACTTC
TRBJ2-3	TRBV5-1	TRBD2	NA	CASSPGEGADTQYF	TGCGCCAGCAGCCCCGGGGAGGGCGCAGATACGCAGTATTTT
TRBJ2-1	TRBV20-1	NA	NA	CSASDSYYNEQFF	TGCAGTGCTAGTGACTCCTACTACAATGAGCAGTTCTTC
TRBJ2-1	TRBV10-3	TRBD2	NA	CAISGLGLAGLHNEQFF	TGTGCCATCAGTGGACTGGGACTAGCGGGACTTCACAATGAGCAGTTCTTC
TRBJ1-2	TRBV2	TRBD1	NA	CASSGGQGVRFGGYTF	TGTGCCAGCAGTGGAGGACAGGGGGTACGTTTTGGAGGCTACACCTTC
TRBJ1-6	TRBV6-4	NA	NA	CASSEERKGDASNSPLHF	TGTGCCAGCAGTGAGGAACGAAAGGGGGACGCTAGTAATTCACCCCTCCACTTT
TRBJ1-5	TRBV30	NA	NA	CAWSIRPRGPENSNQPQHF	TGTGCCTGGAGTATACGACCGCGGGGACCGGAAAATAGCAATCAGCCCCAGCATTTT
TRBJ1-2	TRBV9	NA	NA	CASSVGEGGFYGYTF	TGTGCCAGCAGCGTAGGGGAGGGAGGGTTCTATGGCTACACCTTC
TRBJ2-7	TRBV11-2	TRBD2	NA	CASSLDALAGITYEQYF	TGTGCCAGCAGCTTAGATGCGCTAGCGGGAATCACCTACGAGCAGTACTTC
TRBJ1-6	TRBV12-5	NA	NA	CASGVTQGPLHF	TGTGCTAGTGGTGTTACCCAGGGCCCCCTCCACTTT
TRBJ2-7	TRBV24-1	TRBD1	NA	CATSLGGTGNEQYF	TGTGCCACCAGTTTGGGCGGGACAGGGAACGAGCAGTACTTC